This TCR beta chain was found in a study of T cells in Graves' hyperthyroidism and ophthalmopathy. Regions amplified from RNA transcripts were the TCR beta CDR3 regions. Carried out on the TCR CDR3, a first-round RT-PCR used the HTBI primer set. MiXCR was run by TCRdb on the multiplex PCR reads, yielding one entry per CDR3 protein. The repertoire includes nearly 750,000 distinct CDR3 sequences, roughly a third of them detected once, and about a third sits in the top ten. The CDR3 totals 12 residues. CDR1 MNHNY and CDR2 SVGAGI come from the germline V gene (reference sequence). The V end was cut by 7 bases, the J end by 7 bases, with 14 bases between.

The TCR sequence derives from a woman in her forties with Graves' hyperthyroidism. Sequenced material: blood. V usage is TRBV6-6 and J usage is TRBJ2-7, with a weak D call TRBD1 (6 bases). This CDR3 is CASNPVGGEQYF. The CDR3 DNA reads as TGTGCCAGCAATCCGGTAGGGGGTGAGCAGTACTTC.